One sample yielded the 22 T cell receptor beta chains listed below, sequenced in a study of shared clonotypes between healthy human individuals. The table came from immunoSEQ multiplex PCR; TCRdb's copy has only in-frame clones and leaves some out. The profile shows around 990,000 clones, approximately 80% of them singletons. Material: memory CD4+ T cells from PBMCs. Documented subset: CD45RA-negative fraction. The receptors shown here come from a man between 18 and 35 years old in good health. Some clones in this sample may be carry-over from other donors' samples.

The genes are TRBV5-6 and TRBJ1-1, with D perhaps matching TRBD1 (5 bases). CDR1 SGHDT and CDR2 YYEEEE come from the germline V gene. The CDR3 covers 13 residues. The V end lost 0 bases, the J end lost 10 bases, and 13 bases lay between the germline ends. The CDR3 protein is CASSLDQIGGAFF. CDR3 coding DNA: TGTGCCAGCAGCTTGGATCAAATCGGGGGAGCTTTCTTT. The complete variable domain, with remaining parts taken from reference TRBV5-6 and TRBJ1-1, reads DAGVTQSPTHLIKTRGQQVTLRCSPKSGHDTVSWYQQALGQGPQFIFQYYEEEERQRGNFPDRFSGHQFPNYSSELNVNALLLGDSALYLCASSLDQIGGAFFGQGTRLTVV.

The rearrangement uses TRBV28 and TRBJ2-7; 8 bases are a match to TRBD1. The CDR3 length is 13 residues. Germline values: CDR1 MDHEN, CDR2 SYDVKM. V lost 6 bases, J lost 3 bases, and 4 bases stayed unmatched. Here the CDR3 reads CASSRQGYYEQYF. The DNA of the CDR3 is TGTGCCAGCAGCCGACAGGGGTACTACGAGCAGTACTTC.

The chain uses TRBV11-3 and TRBJ2-3; 7 bases line up with TRBD1. This CDR3 has 14 residues. In germline, CDR1 is SGHNT, CDR2 YENEEA. Trimming at V came to 7 bases and at J to 0 bases, leaving 4 bases not matched to a gene. The DNA of the CDR3 is TGTGCCAGCAAGAAGGGACAGAGCACAGATACGCAGTATTTT. Residues: CASKKGQSTDTQYF.

This clone appeared a few times. The V and J genes are TRBV7-9 and TRBJ1-1; the D gene is possibly TRBD1 (5 bases). Per the germline V gene, CDR1 is SEHNR and CDR2 is FQNEAQ (reference sequence). The CDR3 is 12 amino acids. The ends were cut back, 7 bases at V and 8 bases at J, with 14 bases in the middle. In DNA, the CDR3 is TGTGCCAGCACCGATCGGGGGTTCGAAGCTTTCTTT. This translates into CASTDRGFEAFF.

This clone has only one observation. The V gene is TRBV15, the J gene TRBJ2-1; weak D call: TRBD2 (6 bases). The CDR3 contains 16 residues. Germline V gives CDR1 LNHNV, CDR2 YYDKDF (reference sequence). Trimming cost V 1 base and J 2 bases, with 12 bases left between them. The CDR3 sequence is CATSRGPGAPYNEQFF. For the CDR3, the DNA is TGTGCCACCAGCAGAGGCCCGGGAGCGCCCTACAATGAGCAGTTCTTC.

The chain couples TRBV5-1 to TRBJ2-1, with a weak D call TRBD2 (6 bases). The CDR3 is 13 residues long. Germline V gives CDR1 SGHRS, CDR2 YFSETQ. Trimming took 5 bases from V and 7 from J, leaving 13 bases between them. The CDR3 sequence: CASSWRAGNEQFF. CDR3 DNA: TGCGCCAGCAGTTGGAGGGCCGGGAATGAGCAGTTCTTC.

The chain joins TRBV28 to TRBJ1-2; TRBD1 agrees at 11 bases. Germline V CDR1 and CDR2: MDHEN, SYDVKM. The CDR3 contains 14 residues. J was trimmed by 7 bases and V by 5 bases; bases with no gene match: 6. The CDR3 bases are TGTGCCAGCAGTACGGGACAGGGGGTGGCTGGCTACACCTTC. Its protein product is CASSTGQGVAGYTF.

This chain links TRBV4-1 with TRBJ2-7; 8 bases align to TRBD2. The germline V gene encodes CDR1 MGHRA and CDR2 YSYEKL. This CDR3 has 15 residues. The trim removed 1 base at V and 3 bases at J, leaving 5 bases unmatched. Written as DNA, the CDR3 is TGCGCCAGCAGCCAAGTGGGACTAGTTATCTACGAGCAGTACTTC. It translates to CASSQVGLVIYEQYF.

V usage is TRBV5-5 and J usage is TRBJ2-5; the match to TRBD1 covers 8 bases. Germline CDR1 reads SGHKS; CDR2 reads YYEKEE (reference sequence). The CDR3 sequence is 15 residues long. J was trimmed by 4 bases and V by 4 bases; bases with no gene match: 9. The CDR3 DNA reads TGTGCCAGCAGCCCATGGACAGGGAACGGAGAGACCCAGTACTTC. Protein: CASSPWTGNGETQYF.

The chain combines TRBV4-1 with TRBJ2-1; a weak D match, TRBD1 (6 bases). Trimming pared 4 bases from V and 2 bases from J, leaving 15 bases between. Germline CDR1 MGHRA, CDR2 YSYEKL. There are 16 residues in the CDR3. CDR3 in DNA: TGCGCCAGCAGCCCAATTACGGGACAACCCTACAATGAGCAGTTCTTC. Amino acid sequence: CASSPITGQPYNEQFF.

V is TRBV12-5 and J is TRBJ1-2; no clear D gene. The V gene's germline CDR1 is LGHNT and CDR2 FRNRAP. This CDR3 comprises 15 residues. V lost 10 bases and J 0 bases, leaving 18 bases between the germline ends. As DNA, the CDR3 is TGTGCTAACCAACCCACAGACGGCGCTAACTATGGCTACACCTTC. Protein product: CANQPTDGANYGYTF.

V and J are TRBV29-1 and TRBJ1-4; D perhaps matches TRBD1 (5 bases). This CDR3 is 11 amino acids long. Trimming left V 3 bases short and J 11 bases short, with 10 bases between. The germline V gene encodes CDR1 SQVTM and CDR2 ANQGSEA. This CDR3 is CSVDRTRKLFF. In nucleotides, the CDR3 is TGCAGCGTTGATAGGACACGGAAACTGTTTTTT.

V and J are TRBV7-2 and TRBJ2-7, with D possibly called TRBD1 or TRBD2 (5 bases each). This CDR3 is 12 amino acids long. V was pared by 7 bases and J by 9 bases, with 16 bases between. Germline V CDR1 and CDR2: SGHTA, FQGNSA. The chain's CDR3 is CASNPGQGRQYF. The CDR3 DNA follows: TGTGCCAGCAACCCGGGGCAGGGAAGGCAGTACTTC. Combining the CDR3 with reference TRBV7-2 and TRBJ2-7 gives the whole variable domain GAGVSQSPSNKVTEKGKDVELRCDPISGHTALYWYRQSLGQGLEFLIYFQGNSAPDKSGLPSDRFSAERTGGSVSTLTIQRTQQEDSAVYLCASNPGQGRQYFGPGTRLTVT.

The rearrangement links TRBV7-2 to TRBJ2-3; D ambiguous. The germline V gene encodes CDR1 SGHTA and CDR2 FQGNSA. The CDR3 is 14 residues long. Trimming took off 5 bases at V and 5 bases at J, with 14 bases between the two ends. The CDR3 nucleotides read TGTGCCAGCAGCCTGTCTGGTGGTTTAGATACGCAGTATTTT. Its protein is CASSLSGGLDTQYF.

About this clone itself: It is likely a read error: a sequence one base away is far more abundant. Within the sample, other DNA sequences also encode this same CDR3. The chain recombines TRBV30 with TRBJ2-5; possible D gene TRBD1, 5 bases. CDR3 size: 15 residues. The V end was cut by 0 bases, the J end by 1 base, with 12 bases between. Looked up from germline, CDR1 is GTSNPN and CDR2 is SVGIG (reference sequence). The CDR3 is CAWSVLGHGQETQYF. The CDR3 DNA sequence: TGTGCCTGGAGTGTACTTGGACACGGCCAAGAGACCCAGTACTTC.

The chain joins TRBV18 to TRBJ1-4, with D tentatively TRBD1 (5 bases). Germline assignment: CDR1 KGHSH and CDR2 LQKENI. This CDR3 contains 14 residues. V was cut by 3 bases and J by 6 bases, with 11 bases left in between. The CDR3 is CASSPDSSDEKLFF. The DNA of the CDR3 is TGTGCCAGCTCACCCGACAGCTCTGATGAAAAACTGTTTTTT.

V and J are TRBV5-1 and TRBJ1-4; a possible D gene is TRBD1 (6 bases). This CDR3 spans 16 amino acids. With 0 bases removed from V and 6 bases from J, the gap between germline ends came to 15 bases. The V gene's germline CDR1 is SGHRS and CDR2 YFSETQ. CDR3 in amino acids: CASSLDRGQGHEKLFF. The CDR3 nucleotides read TGCGCCAGCAGCTTGGATCGGGGCCAGGGGCATGAAAAACTGTTTTTT. Supplemented by reference TRBV5-1 and TRBJ1-4, the full variable domain reads KAGVTQTPRYLIKTRGQQVTLSCSPISGHRSVSWYQQTPGQGLQFLFEYFSETQRNKGNFPGRFSGRQFSNSRSEMNVSTLELGDSALYLCASSLDRGQGHEKLFFGSGTQLSVL.

This clone was detected many times. The rearrangement joins TRBV30 to TRBJ2-7; D ambiguous. The germline V and J ends were trimmed by 2 bases and 0 bases, with 20 bases remaining between them. The CDR3 runs 17 residues. CDR1 and CDR2 (germline): GTSNPN, SVGIG (reference sequence). The CDR3 spells CAWSRPLYASSSYEQYF. Written as DNA, the CDR3 is TGTGCCTGGAGTAGGCCCCTCTATGCGTCGAGCTCCTACGAGCAGTACTTC.

V usage is TRBV7-2 and J usage is TRBJ2-4, with a weak D call TRBD2 (5 bases). V was pared by 1 base and J by 2 bases, with 9 bases between. Germline-derived CDR1 and CDR2 are SGHTA and FQGNSA. The CDR3 has 15 residues. In DNA form, the CDR3 reads TGTGCCAGCAGCTTAGGTCTAGCAACCAAAAACATTCAGTACTTC. Encoded protein: CASSLGLATKNIQYF.

This clone showed up just once. This chain links TRBV7-3 with TRBJ2-1; 12 nucleotides agree with TRBD2. The junction had 7 bases not matched to a gene; V was cut back by 5 bases and J by 5 bases. The CDR3 loop spans 16 amino acids. Germline assignment: CDR1 SGHTA and CDR2 FQGTGA. This chain's CDR3 is CASSPTGLAGNNEQFF. CDR3 bases: TGTGCCAGCAGCCCAACAGGACTAGCGGGGAACAATGAGCAGTTCTTC. Full variable domain (rest looked up from reference TRBV7-3 and TRBJ2-1): GAGVSQTPSNKVTEKGKYVELRCDPISGHTALYWYRQSLGQGPEFLIYFQGTGAADDSGLPNDRFFAVRPEGSVSTLKIQRTERGDSAVYLCASSPTGLAGNNEQFFGPGTRLTVL.

The genes are TRBV15 and TRBJ1-5, with a tentative D call TRBD1 (6 bases). CDR1 is LNHNV and CDR2 is YYDKDF in the germline V gene (reference sequence). The CDR3 has 14 amino acids. Trimming stripped 1 base from V and 5 bases from J, with 9 bases between. CDR3 sequence: CATSRGGPHQPQHF. Here the CDR3 DNA reads TGTGCCACCAGCAGAGGGGGGCCCCATCAGCCCCAGCATTTT.

J is TRBJ2-4 and V is TRBV15; 7 bases line up with TRBD1. Germline V lookup: CDR1 LNHNV, CDR2 YYDKDF (reference sequence). CDR3 length equals 16 residues. Losses at the gene ends were 1 base for V and 6 bases for J; bases not matched to a gene: 9. The CDR3 coding sequence is TGTGCCACCAGCAGAGGGCCTGACAGGGTTGGAAACATTCAGTACTTC. This codes for CATSRGPDRVGNIQYF.